The 9 T cell receptor beta chains listed next were all sequenced from one sample in a study of cytomegalovirus exposure and HLA in healthy donors. Primers included in the PCR were 60 Vbeta and 13 Jbeta primers. The protocol was immunoSEQ multiplex PCR, while the TCRdb copy is restricted to in-frame clones and leaves out a portion. The table has roughly 200,000 clones, approximately 83% seen once. The sequenced sample was PBMCs. The receptors here all came from a boy younger than 10 in good health and CMV-seronegative.

This clone was seen once. The chain links TRBV6-5 to TRBJ2-4; 7 bases match TRBD2. This CDR3 comprises 15 residues. CDR1 and CDR2 (germline): MNHEY, SVGAGI. With V trimmed by 4 bases and J by 5 bases, 8 bases remained unmatched. The CDR3 sequence: CASSSRTSRQNIQYF. The DNA for the CDR3 is TGTGCCAGCAGTTCCAGGACTAGTCGCCAAAACATTCAGTACTTC.

The rearrangement uses TRBV2 and TRBJ1-2, with D tentatively TRBD1 (5 bases). The CDR3 loop spans 13 amino acids. V was cut by 6 bases and J by 8 bases, with 16 bases left in between. Germline CDR1 and CDR2: SNHLY and FYNNEI. The CDR3 DNA follows: TGTGCCAGCAGGGACCCAGGGTCCAGGGGCTACACCTTC. It codes for CASRDPGSRGYTF.

The CDR3 protein is CASSPRTGGYEQYF. The CDR3 DNA follows: TGTGCCAGCAGCCCCAGGACAGGGGGTTACGAGCAGTACTTC. The chain couples TRBV5-4 to TRBJ2-7; 10 bases map to TRBD1. Germline V gene lookup returns CDR1 SGHNT and CDR2 YYREEE (reference sequence). This CDR3 contains 14 residues. The V and J ends lost 4 bases and 4 bases, in that order; junction bases with no gene match: 5.

This chain joins TRBV6-4 and TRBJ2-2; 13 bases map to TRBD2. The CDR3 contains 16 residues. CDR1 is MRHNA and CDR2 is SNTAGT in the germline V gene. Trimming cost V 6 bases and J 5 bases; bases outside gene matches: 6. The CDR3 loop is CASRDRLAGGTGELFF. CDR3 nucleotide sequence: TGTGCCAGCAGGGATCGACTAGCGGGGGGAACCGGGGAGCTGTTTTTT.

Only a few counts were recorded for this clone. The rearrangement uses TRBV29-1 and TRBJ1-2, with D possibly matching TRBD1 (6 bases). This CDR3 comprises 13 residues. The V gene lost 3 bases and the J gene lost 6 bases, with 14 bases spanning the gap. The V gene's germline CDR1 is SQVTM and CDR2 ANQGSEA. In DNA, the CDR3 is TGCAGCGTTGATAACAGGGCGTACCATGGCTACACCTTC. Its translation: CSVDNRAYHGYTF.

V is TRBV5-1 and J is TRBJ2-7, with D maybe TRBD2 (7 bases). CDR1 and CDR2 (germline): SGHRS, YFSETQ. The V end was cut by 1 base, the J end by 0 bases, with 14 bases between. The CDR3 extends over 16 amino acids. The CDR3 region has the DNA TGCGCCAGCAGCTTGCAGGGGCGGGGGAGCTCCTACGAGCAGTACTTC. Translating gives CASSLQGRGSSYEQYF.

CDR3: CSVGHINTEAFF. The DNA of the CDR3 is TGCAGCGTTGGACACATTAACACTGAAGCTTTCTTT. The V call is TRBV29-1, the J call TRBJ1-1; D is unresolved. This CDR3 is 12 amino acids long. CDR1 is SQVTM, CDR2 ANQGSEA, per germline. The V and J ends lost 4 bases and 2 bases respectively, with 8 bases between them.

The chain carries TRBV15 and TRBJ2-2; D perhaps matches TRBD1 (5 bases). V lost 6 bases to trimming and J lost 6 bases, with 14 bases between them. The germline V gene encodes CDR1 LNHNV and CDR2 YYDKDF (reference sequence). This CDR3 spans 14 amino acids. Here the CDR3 reads CATRSQGAAGELFF. The DNA for the CDR3 is TGTGCCACCAGGAGTCAGGGTGCAGCCGGGGAGCTGTTTTTT.

This chain joins TRBV15 and TRBJ2-5; D is ambiguous. CDR1 and CDR2 (germline): LNHNV, YYDKDF (reference sequence). CDR3 length: 12 amino acids. Trimming stripped 3 bases from V and 1 base from J, with 3 bases between. The CDR3 DNA reads as TGTGCCACCAGCAGCTCCCAAGAGACCCAGTACTTC. It encodes CATSSSQETQYF.